This T cell receptor (beta chain) was profiled in a study of T cell responses to AZD1222 COVID-19 vaccine. V dropped 2 bases and J dropped 7 bases, with 10 bases sitting between them. The CDR3 sequence is 14 residues long. Germline CDR1 is SGHRS and CDR2 is YFSETQ. Some clones are missing from TCRdb's copy, which holds only in-frame ones; the method was immunoSEQ multiplex PCR. The table records 140,000 to 150,000 clones, approximately 89% of them present only once. Concerning this clone: The antigen is not known.

Study results and limitations: The donor group comprised mostly white British people and more females; the analysis possibly underestimated clonal diversity. Only six individuals given AZD1222 were seropositive at baseline. Spike was spanned by vaccine-associated CD4 TCRs, which were dominant at 160-218 and 743-854. Targeting of unmutated variant regions was reportedly seen in nearly half of spike-specific TCRs.

This sample comprised peripheral blood, obtained on day 0 of AZD1222 vaccination. The TCR originated in an adult in good health. The chain employs TRBV5-1 and TRBJ1-6; D not certain. In nucleotides, the CDR3 is TGCGCCAGCAGCTTAGGCCAGTACAATTCACCCCTCCACTTT. Protein: CASSLGQYNSPLHF.